Each of the 4 T cell receptor beta chains below was sequenced from the same sample in a study of cytomegalovirus exposure and HLA in healthy donors. Clones were sequenced by immunoSEQ multiplex PCR, and TCRdb holds only the in-frame ones, with some missing. The sample gives about 74,000 clones, roughly 94% of which show up once; less than 2% is in the top ten. Sequencing was performed on PBMCs. The receptors originated from a man aged 18 to 29 in good health and CMV-seropositive.

This chain links TRBV5-4 with TRBJ2-7, with 9 bases lining up with TRBD2. The trim removed 3 bases at V and 7 bases at J, leaving 17 bases unmatched. Germline V gene data show CDR1 as SGHNT and CDR2 as YYREEE (reference sequence). The CDR3 runs to 17 residues. CDR3 loop: CASSSATSGAVHGEQYF. The DNA for the CDR3 is TGTGCCAGCAGCTCCGCGACTAGCGGAGCCGTACACGGGGAGCAGTACTTC.

This chain connects TRBV5-6 to TRBJ2-1; 8 bases fit TRBD2. Looked up from germline, CDR1 is SGHDT and CDR2 is YYEEEE. The CDR3 runs 16 residues. Trimming removed 4 bases from V and 0 bases from J; junction bases left unmatched: 6. The CDR3 is CASSPVSGNSYNEQFF. DNA for the CDR3: TGTGCCAGCAGCCCAGTTAGCGGGAACTCCTACAATGAGCAGTTCTTC.

This clone showed up just a few times. The rearrangement uses TRBV5-1 and TRBJ2-3; 8 nucleotides agree with TRBD1. The CDR3 length is 15 residues. Trimming removed 4 bases from V and 2 bases from J; junction bases left unmatched: 6. Looked up from germline, CDR1 is SGHRS and CDR2 is YFSETQ. The CDR3 spells CASSEGTGHTDTQYF. CDR3 in DNA: TGCGCCAGCAGCGAAGGGACAGGTCACACAGATACGCAGTATTTT.

The V and J genes are TRBV5-1 and TRBJ2-1; possible D gene TRBD2, 7 bases. The CDR3 sequence is 15 residues long. V shed 10 bases and J shed 1 base, with 18 bases lying between them. Per the germline V gene, CDR1 is SGHRS and CDR2 is YFSETQ. Here the CDR3 reads CASSAGAGSYNEQFF. For the CDR3, the DNA is TGCGCCTCCAGCGCGGGGGCGGGATCCTACAATGAGCAGTTCTTC.